The 17 T cell receptor beta chains given below trace back to one sample, sequenced in a study of blood T cell repertoires in COVID-19. The repertoire was sequenced with immunoSEQ multiplex PCR; TCRdb's copy has only in-frame clones and lacks some. The table lists tens of thousands of clones, 60% to 75% of them singletons. The specimen sequenced was peripheral blood. The receptors originated from a woman in her sixties or seventies with acute or convalescent COVID-19.

V usage is TRBV2 and J usage is TRBJ1-2, with D possibly TRBD1 on 5 matching bases. The CDR3 contains 14 residues. Between the trimmed V and J ends, which lost 5 bases and 8 bases, there was a span of 18 bases. Germline CDR1 is SNHLY and CDR2 is FYNNEI. The CDR3 DNA reads as TGTGCCAGCAGTCCAGGGATCTTCGAGGAGGGCTACACCTTC. Encoded protein: CASSPGIFEEGYTF.

The chain joins TRBV7-8 to TRBJ2-7; 8 bases line up with TRBD2. CDR1 is SGHVS, CDR2 FQNEAQ, per germline. J gave up 2 bases and V 4 bases, and 4 bases lay outside the gene matches. The length of the CDR3 is 14 residues. The CDR3 sequence: CASSSSGSTYEQYF. CDR3 in DNA: TGTGCCAGCAGCTCTAGCGGGTCTACCTACGAGCAGTACTTC.

This clone was found a few times. The gene calls are TRBV7-3 and TRBJ2-3, with D perhaps matching TRBD1 (7 bases). CDR3 length equals 16 residues. Germline lookup yields CDR1 SGHTA and CDR2 FQGTGA. V dropped 0 bases and J dropped 1 base, with 11 bases sitting between them. The CDR3 here is CASSLTGGGGTDTQYF. The CDR3 region has the DNA TGTGCCAGCAGCTTAACAGGGGGCGGGGGCACAGATACGCAGTATTTT.

The rearrangement links TRBV6-6 to TRBJ1-6; 7 nucleotides agree with TRBD1. The V gene end was trimmed by 6 bases and the J gene end by 8 bases; junction bases not matched to a gene: 7. Germline-derived CDR1 and CDR2 are MNHNY and SVGAGI (reference sequence). The CDR3 consists of 14 residues. CDR3 loop: CASSQGQVYSPLHF. The CDR3 region has the DNA TGTGCCAGCAGCCAAGGACAGGTTTATTCACCCCTCCACTTT.

This clone has just one count. This sequence joins TRBV5-1 and TRBJ2-4; possible D gene TRBD1, 6 bases. Germline values: CDR1 SGHRS, CDR2 YFSETQ. Trimming removed 0 bases at V and 9 bases at J, with 13 bases between. CDR3 length equals 14 residues. CDR3 nucleotide sequence: TGCGCCAGCAGCTTGGCCCAGGGGACGGGCATTCAGTACTTC. Translated: CASSLAQGTGIQYF. Together with reference TRBV5-1 and TRBJ2-4, the CDR3 gives the full variable domain: KAGVTQTPRYLIKTRGQQVTLSCSPISGHRSVSWYQQTPGQGLQFLFEYFSETQRNKGNFPGRFSGRQFSNSRSEMNVSTLELGDSALYLCASSLAQGTGIQYFGAGTRLSVL.

This sequence joins TRBV7-9 and TRBJ2-2, with 9 bases that match TRBD1. In germline, CDR1 is SEHNR, CDR2 FQNEAQ (reference sequence). The CDR3 is 13 residues long. The CDR3 nucleotides are TGTGCACTGAACAGGGGGCTCACCGGGGAGCTGTTTTTT. It yields the protein CALNRGLTGELFF.

The rearrangement joins TRBV3-1 (or the pseudogene TRBV3-2) to TRBJ2-3, with 10 bases identical to TRBD2. The CDR3 length is 16 residues. With 2 bases clipped from V and 6 bases from J, the junction kept 8 bases outside the gene matches. Per germline, CDR1 LGHDT and CDR2 YNNKEL (reference sequence). In DNA, the CDR3 is TGTGCCAGCAGCCAAAAACTAGCGGGGAGAGGGGATACGCAGTATTTT. It codes for CASSQKLAGRGDTQYF.

V usage is TRBV4-1 and J usage is TRBJ2-1; 14 bases align to TRBD2. This CDR3 has 16 residues. Germline assignment: CDR1 MGHRA and CDR2 YSYEKL. V dropped 2 bases and J dropped 8; count of bases not matched to a gene: 5. The CDR3 reads CASSQRGLAGADEQFF. The CDR3 region has the DNA TGCGCCAGCAGCCAAAGGGGACTAGCGGGGGCGGATGAGCAGTTCTTC.

In its sample, this clone was seen a few times. V is TRBV2 and J is TRBJ1-2; D might be TRBD1 (5 bases). The ends were cut back, 1 base at V and 8 bases at J, with 8 bases in the middle. The CDR3 spans 12 residues. The germline gives CDR1 SNHLY, CDR2 FYNNEI. CDR3 sequence: CASSEEGAGYTF. The DNA for the CDR3 is TGTGCCAGCAGTGAAGAAGGGGCGGGCTACACCTTC. Full variable domain (rest looked up from reference TRBV2 and TRBJ1-2): EPEVTQTPSHQVTQMGQEVILRCVPISNHLYFYWYRQILGQKVEFLVSFYNNEISEKSEIFDDQFSVERPDGSNFTLKIRSTKLEDSAMYFCASSEEGAGYTFGSGTRLTVV.

J is TRBJ2-3 and V is TRBV5-1, with 14 bases that match TRBD2. V was pared by 2 bases and J by 4 bases, with 9 bases of the junction left unmatched. The CDR3 contains 18 residues. Germline V lookup: CDR1 SGHRS, CDR2 YFSETQ. CDR3 protein: CASSLTGTSGRAADTQYF. The CDR3 DNA is TGCGCCAGCAGCTTAACTGGGACTAGCGGGAGAGCGGCAGATACGCAGTATTTT.

CDR3 protein: CAISKGTSGGPGTQYF. The CDR3 nucleotides read TGTGCCATCAGCAAAGGGACTAGCGGGGGACCAGGGACCCAGTACTTC. The V gene is TRBV10-3, the J gene TRBJ2-5, with 14 positions matching TRBD2. CDR1 and CDR2 (germline): ENHRY, SYGVKD. Unmatched junction bases numbered 10, after V lost 6 bases and J lost 7 bases. The CDR3 has 16 amino acids.

This clone has just a few counts. The genes are TRBV11-3 and TRBJ2-3; the D is unclear. Germline V gene data show CDR1 as SGHNT and CDR2 as YENEEA. V shed 3 bases and J shed 5 bases, with 9 bases lying between them. This CDR3 has 13 residues. CDR3 sequence reads: CASSFLTGDTQYF. Written as DNA, the CDR3 is TGTGCCAGCAGCTTCCTCACGGGAGATACGCAGTATTTT.

The gene calls are TRBV18 and TRBJ2-1, with 9 nucleotides matching TRBD2. CDR3 length: 16 residues. CDR1 is KGHSH and CDR2 is LQKENI in the germline V gene. Trimming at V came to 3 bases and at J to 7 bases, leaving 10 bases not matched to a gene. The CDR3 DNA reads as TGTGCCAGCTCACCCCTCTCTAGCGGGATTGGTAATGAGCAGTTCTTC. Its translation: CASSPLSSGIGNEQFF.

The genes are TRBV25-1 and TRBJ2-3, with 8 bases fitting TRBD1. Germline V gene sequence: CDR1 MGHDK, CDR2 SYGVNS. With 2 bases clipped from V and 2 bases from J, the junction kept 3 bases outside the gene matches. The CDR3 is 15 residues long. CDR3 protein: CASSEMTGATDTQYF. The CDR3 DNA follows: TGTGCCAGCAGTGAAATGACAGGGGCCACAGATACGCAGTATTTT.

The chain is built from TRBV4-2 and TRBJ1-5, with D perhaps matching TRBD1 (5 bases). Germline CDR1 and CDR2: LGHNA and YNFKEQ. The CDR3 covers 15 residues. V lost 1 base and J lost 2, with 9 bases in between. CDR3 sequence (DNA): TGTGCCAGCAGCCAAGCGGCGACAGGCAATCAGCCCCAGCATTTT. Protein product: CASSQAATGNQPQHF.

This clone was counted a single time. The V call is TRBV12-3 or TRBV12-4, the J call TRBJ1-5; D uncertain. The CDR3 extends over 13 amino acids. V dropped 3 bases and J dropped 10 bases, with 13 bases sitting between them. The CDR3 is CASSFGEDRPQHF. The CDR3 DNA reads as TGTGCCAGCAGTTTTGGGGAGGATCGACCCCAGCATTTT.

A note on this clone: Other DNA sequences in this specimen translate into the identical CDR3. The chain has TRBV5-4 and TRBJ1-2; TRBD1 agrees at 7 bases. Germline CDR1 and CDR2: SGHNT and YYREEE (reference sequence). After removal of 3 bases from V and 2 bases from J, the junction contained 1 base not matched to a gene. The CDR3 is 13 residues long. CDR3: CASSSQGNYGYTF. The CDR3 bases are TGTGCCAGCAGCTCACAGGGGAACTATGGCTACACCTTC.